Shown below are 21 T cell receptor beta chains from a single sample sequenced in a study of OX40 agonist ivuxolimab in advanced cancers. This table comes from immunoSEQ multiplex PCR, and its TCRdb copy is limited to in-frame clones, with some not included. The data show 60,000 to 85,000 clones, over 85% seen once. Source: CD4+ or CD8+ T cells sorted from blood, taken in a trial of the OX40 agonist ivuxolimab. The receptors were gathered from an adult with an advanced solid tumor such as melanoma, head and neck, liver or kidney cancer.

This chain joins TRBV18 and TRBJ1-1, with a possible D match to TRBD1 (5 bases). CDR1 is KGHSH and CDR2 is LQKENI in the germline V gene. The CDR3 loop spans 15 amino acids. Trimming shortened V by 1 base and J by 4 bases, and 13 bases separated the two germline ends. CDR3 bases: TGTGCCAGCTCACCACTTGGAGGGGCGAGCACTGAAGCTTTCTTT. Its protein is CASSPLGGASTEAFF.

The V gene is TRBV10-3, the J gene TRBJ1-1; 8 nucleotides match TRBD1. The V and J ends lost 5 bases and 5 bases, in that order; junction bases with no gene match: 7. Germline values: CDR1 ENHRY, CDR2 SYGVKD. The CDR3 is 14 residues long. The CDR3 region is CAISRQGPGTEAFF. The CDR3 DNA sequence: TGTGCCATCAGTCGACAGGGGCCGGGAACTGAAGCTTTCTTT.

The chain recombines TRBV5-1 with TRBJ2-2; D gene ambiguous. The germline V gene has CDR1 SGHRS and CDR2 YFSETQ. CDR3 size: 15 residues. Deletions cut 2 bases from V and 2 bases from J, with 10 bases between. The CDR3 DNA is TGCGCCAGCAGCTTTATGGCAGGAAACACCGGGGAGCTGTTTTTT. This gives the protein CASSFMAGNTGELFF.

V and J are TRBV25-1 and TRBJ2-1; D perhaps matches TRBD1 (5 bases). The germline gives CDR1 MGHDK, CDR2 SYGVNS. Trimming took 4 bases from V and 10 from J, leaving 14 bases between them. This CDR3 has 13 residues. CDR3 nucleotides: TGTGCCAGCAGTGGGCAGTGGGCAGGGGAGCAGTTCTTC. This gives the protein CASSGQWAGEQFF.

CDR3: CASKETGVVEQYF. The CDR3 coding sequence is TGTGCCAGCAAAGAGACAGGGGTGGTAGAGCAGTACTTC. The chain joins TRBV6-5 to TRBJ2-7; 8 nucleotides agree with TRBD1. CDR1 and CDR2 from the germline V gene are MNHEY and SVGAGI. J was trimmed by 7 bases and V by 7 bases; bases with no gene match: 9. The CDR3 spans 13 residues.

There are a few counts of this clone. CDR3 region: CASRDMNTEAFF. In DNA form, the CDR3 reads TGTGCCAGCAGGGACATGAACACTGAAGCTTTCTTT. This sequence joins TRBV2 and TRBJ1-1, with D tentatively TRBD1 (5 bases). The V end lost 6 bases, the J end lost 0 bases, and 5 bases lay between the germline ends. Germline assignment: CDR1 SNHLY and CDR2 FYNNEI. The CDR3 has 12 amino acids.

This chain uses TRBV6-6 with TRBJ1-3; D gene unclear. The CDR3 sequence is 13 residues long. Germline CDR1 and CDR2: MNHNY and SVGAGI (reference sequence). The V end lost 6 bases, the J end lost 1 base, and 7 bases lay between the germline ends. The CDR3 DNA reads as TGTGCCAGCAGCTTTGGGTCTGGAAACACCATATATTTT. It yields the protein CASSFGSGNTIYF.

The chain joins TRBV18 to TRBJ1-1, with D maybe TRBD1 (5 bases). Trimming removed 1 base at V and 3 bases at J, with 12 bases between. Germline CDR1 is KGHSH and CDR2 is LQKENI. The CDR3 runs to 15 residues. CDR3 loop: CASSPRTGWDTEAFF. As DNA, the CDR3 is TGTGCCAGCTCACCACGCACAGGATGGGACACTGAAGCTTTCTTT.

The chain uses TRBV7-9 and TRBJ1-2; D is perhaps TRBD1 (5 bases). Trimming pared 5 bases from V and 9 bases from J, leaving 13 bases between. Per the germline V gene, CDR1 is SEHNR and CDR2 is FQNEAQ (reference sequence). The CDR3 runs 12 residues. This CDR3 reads CASSLPQGSYTF. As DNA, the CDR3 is TGTGCCAGCAGCCTACCTCAGGGAAGCTACACCTTC.

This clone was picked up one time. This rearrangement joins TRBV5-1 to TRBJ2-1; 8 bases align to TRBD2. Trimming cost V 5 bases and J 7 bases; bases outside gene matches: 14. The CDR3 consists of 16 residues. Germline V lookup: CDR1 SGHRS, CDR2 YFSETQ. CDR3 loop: CASSISGTRVGNEQFF. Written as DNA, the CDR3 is TGCGCCAGCAGTATCTCCGGGACTAGGGTCGGAAATGAGCAGTTCTTC.

CDR3 protein: CASSESDRGLIGQYF. The DNA of the CDR3 is TGTGCCAGCAGTGAATCGGACCGGGGGCTTATCGGGCAGTACTTC. This chain links TRBV25-1 with TRBJ2-7; D tentatively fits TRBD1 or TRBD2 (6 bases each). Germline CDR1 and CDR2: MGHDK and SYGVNS. With 1 base removed from V and 9 bases from J, the gap between germline ends came to 19 bases. The CDR3 has 15 residues.

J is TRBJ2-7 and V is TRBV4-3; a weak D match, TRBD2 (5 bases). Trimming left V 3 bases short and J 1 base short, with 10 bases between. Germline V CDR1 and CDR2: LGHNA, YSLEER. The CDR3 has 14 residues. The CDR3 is CASSQEAASYEQYF. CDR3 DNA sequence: TGCGCCAGCAGCCAGGAAGCGGCGTCCTACGAGCAGTACTTC.

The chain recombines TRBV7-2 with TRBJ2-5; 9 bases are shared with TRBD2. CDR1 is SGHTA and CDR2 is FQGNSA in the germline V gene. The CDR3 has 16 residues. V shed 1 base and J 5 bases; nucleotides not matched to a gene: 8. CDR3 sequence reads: CASSLVLAGSGETQYF. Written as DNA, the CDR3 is TGTGCCAGCAGCTTAGTCCTAGCGGGGAGCGGCGAGACCCAGTACTTC.

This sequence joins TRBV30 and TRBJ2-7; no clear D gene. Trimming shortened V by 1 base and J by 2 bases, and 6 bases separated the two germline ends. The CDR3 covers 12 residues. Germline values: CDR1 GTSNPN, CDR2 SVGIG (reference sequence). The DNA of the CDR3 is TGTGCCTGGAGTGGAGGCGCCTACGAGCAGTACTTC. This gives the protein CAWSGGAYEQYF. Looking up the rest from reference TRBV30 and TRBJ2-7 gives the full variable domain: SQTIHQWPATLVQPVGSPLSLECTVEGTSNPNLYWYRQAAGRGLQLLFYSVGIGQISSEVPQNLSASRPQDRQFILSSKKLLLSDSGFYLCAWSGGAYEQYFGPGTRLTVT.

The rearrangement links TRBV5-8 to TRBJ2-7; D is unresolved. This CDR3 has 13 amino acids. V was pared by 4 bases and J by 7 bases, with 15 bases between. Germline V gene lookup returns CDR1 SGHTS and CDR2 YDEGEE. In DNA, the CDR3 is TGTGCCAGCAGCCTCCACAAAGGGTGGGAGCAGTACTTC. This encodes CASSLHKGWEQYF.

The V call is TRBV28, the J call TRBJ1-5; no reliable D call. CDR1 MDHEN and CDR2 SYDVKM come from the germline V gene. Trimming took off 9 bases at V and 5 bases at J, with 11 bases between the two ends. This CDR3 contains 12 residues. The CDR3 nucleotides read TGTGCCAGTGGAAGGGCGGATCAGCCCCAGCATTTT. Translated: CASGRADQPQHF.

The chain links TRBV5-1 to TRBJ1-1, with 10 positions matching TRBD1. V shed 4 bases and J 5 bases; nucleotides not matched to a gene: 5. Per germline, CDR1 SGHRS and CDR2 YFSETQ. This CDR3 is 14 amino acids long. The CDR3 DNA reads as TGCGCCAGCAGCGCGGACAGGGGGACGACTGAAGCTTTCTTT. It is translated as CASSADRGTTEAFF.

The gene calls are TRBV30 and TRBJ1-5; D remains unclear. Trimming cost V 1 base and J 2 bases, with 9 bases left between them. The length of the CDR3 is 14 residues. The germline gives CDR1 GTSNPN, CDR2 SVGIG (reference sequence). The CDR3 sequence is CAWSGVVGNQPQHF. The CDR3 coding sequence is TGTGCCTGGAGTGGGGTAGTGGGCAATCAGCCCCAGCATTTT.

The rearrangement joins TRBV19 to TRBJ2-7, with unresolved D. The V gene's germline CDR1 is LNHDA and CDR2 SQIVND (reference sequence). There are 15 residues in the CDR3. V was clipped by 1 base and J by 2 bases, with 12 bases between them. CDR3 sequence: CASSIGEPPAYEQYF. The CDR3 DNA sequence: TGTGCCAGTAGTATAGGAGAGCCTCCCGCCTACGAGCAGTACTTC.

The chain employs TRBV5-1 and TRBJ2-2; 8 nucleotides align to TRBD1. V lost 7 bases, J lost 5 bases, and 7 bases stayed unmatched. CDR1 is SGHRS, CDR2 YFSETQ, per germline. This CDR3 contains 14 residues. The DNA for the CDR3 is TGCGCCAGCGGGATCACAGGGGGGACCGGGGAGCTGTTTTTT. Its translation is CASGITGGTGELFF.

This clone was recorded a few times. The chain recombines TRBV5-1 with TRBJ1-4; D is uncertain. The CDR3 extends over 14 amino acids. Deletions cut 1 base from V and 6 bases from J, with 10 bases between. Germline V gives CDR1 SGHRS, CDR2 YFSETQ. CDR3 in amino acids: CASSLLQNDEKLFF. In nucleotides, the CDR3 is TGCGCCAGCAGCTTGTTGCAGAATGATGAAAAACTGTTTTTT.